A selection of T cell receptor beta chains follows, all from one sample in a study of T cell responses to AZD1222 COVID-19 vaccine. The data were produced by immunoSEQ multiplex PCR, yet TCRdb's version contains in-frame clones alone and is incomplete. This table has 130,000 or so clones, about nine tenths appearing once. The sample consisted of peripheral blood, taken on day 0 of AZD1222 vaccination. The receptors stem from an adult in good health. Both conserved end residues are part of each CDR3. Each record gives: clone size, V gene, J gene, D gene, CDR3 DNA, CDR3 protein. D genes are given only for firm matches. Rows may omit the clone size; those that give it use once, few, many or a size class.

>-|TRBV27|TRBJ1-6|-
TGTGCCAGCAGTATAACATGGGGTTCTAATTCACCCCTCCACTTT
CASSITWGSNSPLHF
>-|TRBV7-9|TRBJ2-5|-
TGTGCCAGCAGCCCAATTGGGGGGGCCCACCAAGAGACCCAGTACTTC
CASSPIGGAHQETQYF
>-|TRBV5-8|TRBJ2-7|-
TGTGCCAGCAGCGCCGGGACCGCCACCCAGTACTTC
CASSAGTATQYF
>-|TRBV11-2|TRBJ1-6|-
TGTGCCAGCAGCTTGGTTGAGGGACGGGGTTCACCCCTCCACTTT
CASSLVEGRGSPLHF
>-|TRBV27|TRBJ1-2|-
TGTGCCAGCAGCCGCGCAGGGTTGGGCTATGGCTACACCTTC
CASSRAGLGYGYTF
>-|TRBV15|TRBJ2-5|TRBD1
TGTGCCACCAGCACGGACAGGGGCCAAGAGACCCAGTACTTC
CATSTDRGQETQYF
>-|TRBV28|TRBJ2-3|-
TGTGCCAGCAGTTTACCGAATACGCAGTATTTT
CASSLPNTQYF
>-|TRBV19|TRBJ2-3|-
TGTGCCAGTAGTATCAGGGGTGCGAGAGCGTCAGTCGGCACAGATACGCAGTATTTT
CASSIRGARASVGTDTQYF
>-|TRBV4-3|TRBJ2-2|-
TGCGCCAGCAGCCAAGCAAGGTCCGGGGAGCTGTTTTTT
CASSQARSGELFF
>once|TRBV18|TRBJ2-1|TRBD1
TGTGCCAGCTCACCCCCGACAGGGGGCAGGGATGAGCAGTTCTTC
CASSPPTGGRDEQFF
>-|TRBV2|TRBJ1-4|TRBD1
TGTGCCAGCAAGAGGACAGGGGATGAAAAACTGTTTTTT
CASKRTGDEKLFF
>-|TRBV18|TRBJ1-1|-
TGTGCCAGCTCACCACCGAGCCTGAACACTGAAGCTTTCTTT
CASSPPSLNTEAFF
>-|TRBV7-2|TRBJ1-1|-
TGTGCCAGCAGCTTCGGAGTCAGCTCATTGAACACTGAAGCTTTCTTT
CASSFGVSSLNTEAFF